This T cell receptor beta chain was profiled in a study of cytomegalovirus exposure and HLA in healthy donors. This clone has only a few counts. Each of the donors was a healthy bone marrow donor. The J segment lost 6 bases and the V segment lost 5 bases, leaving 10 bases of the junction unmatched. CDR1 is LGHNT, CDR2 FRNRAP, per germline. The CDR3 contains 15 residues. A multiplex PCR was run with 60 Vbeta primers and 13 Jbeta primers. Profiled with immunoSEQ multiplex PCR; TCRdb holds only in-frame clones, not every one. The table includes some 120,000 clones, 9.5% detected once. The V and J genes are TRBV12-5 and TRBJ1-2, with TRBD1 matching 9 bases. Sequenced input: PBMCs. This clonotype was sampled from a man in his thirties or forties in good health and CMV-seronegative. CDR3 residues: CASGDAGTGRDGYTF. The CDR3 nucleotides read TGTGCTAGTGGTGACGCGGGGACAGGGCGAGATGGCTACACCTTC.